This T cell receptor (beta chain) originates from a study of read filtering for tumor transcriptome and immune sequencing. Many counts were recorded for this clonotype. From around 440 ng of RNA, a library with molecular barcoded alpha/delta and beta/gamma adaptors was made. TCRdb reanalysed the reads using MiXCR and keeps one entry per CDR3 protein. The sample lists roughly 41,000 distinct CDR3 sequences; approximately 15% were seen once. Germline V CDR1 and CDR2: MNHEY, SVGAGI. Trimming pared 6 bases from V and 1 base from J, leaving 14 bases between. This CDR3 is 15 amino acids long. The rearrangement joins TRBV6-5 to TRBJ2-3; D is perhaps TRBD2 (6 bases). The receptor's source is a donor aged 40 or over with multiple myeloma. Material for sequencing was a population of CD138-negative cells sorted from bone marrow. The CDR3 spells CASRVSGAGTDTQYF. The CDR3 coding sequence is TGTGCCAGCAGGGTCTCGGGAGCGGGCACAGATACGCAGTATTTT.